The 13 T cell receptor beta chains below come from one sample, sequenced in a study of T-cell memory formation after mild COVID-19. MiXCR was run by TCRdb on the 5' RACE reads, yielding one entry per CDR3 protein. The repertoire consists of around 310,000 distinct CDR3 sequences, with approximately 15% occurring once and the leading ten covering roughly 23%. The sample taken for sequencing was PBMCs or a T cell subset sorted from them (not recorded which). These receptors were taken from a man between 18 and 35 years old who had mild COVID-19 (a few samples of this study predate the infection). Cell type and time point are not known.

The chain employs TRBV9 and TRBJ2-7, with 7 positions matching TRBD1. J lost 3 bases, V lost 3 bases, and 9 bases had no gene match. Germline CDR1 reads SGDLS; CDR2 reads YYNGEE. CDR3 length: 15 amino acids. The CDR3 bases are TGTGCCAGCAGCGAAACCGGGACAGCCTTCTACGAGCAGTACTTC. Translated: CASSETGTAFYEQYF.

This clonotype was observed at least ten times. This chain's CDR3 is CASSQASGQTNYGYTF. CDR3 nucleotides: TGCGCCAGCAGCCAAGCCTCTGGACAGACTAACTATGGCTACACCTTC. The V gene is TRBV4-3, the J gene TRBJ1-2, with D perhaps matching TRBD1 (6 bases). Germline V CDR1 and CDR2: LGHNA, YSLEER. The CDR3 is made up of 16 amino acids. The germline V and J ends were trimmed by 1 base and 0 bases, with 12 bases remaining between them.

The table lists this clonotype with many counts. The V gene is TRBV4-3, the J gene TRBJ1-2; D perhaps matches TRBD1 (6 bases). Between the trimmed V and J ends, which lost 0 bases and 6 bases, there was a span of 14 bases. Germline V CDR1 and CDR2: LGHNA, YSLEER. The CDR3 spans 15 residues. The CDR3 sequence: CASSQEGRGYNGYTF. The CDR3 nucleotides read TGCGCCAGCAGCCAAGAGGGCAGGGGATACAATGGCTACACCTTC.

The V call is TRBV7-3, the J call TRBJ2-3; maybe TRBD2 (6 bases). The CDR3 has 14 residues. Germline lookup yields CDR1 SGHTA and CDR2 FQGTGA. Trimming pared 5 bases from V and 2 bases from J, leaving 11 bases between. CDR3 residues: CASSPRDFTDTQYF. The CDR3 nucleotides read TGTGCCAGCAGCCCCCGGGACTTCACAGATACGCAGTATTTT.

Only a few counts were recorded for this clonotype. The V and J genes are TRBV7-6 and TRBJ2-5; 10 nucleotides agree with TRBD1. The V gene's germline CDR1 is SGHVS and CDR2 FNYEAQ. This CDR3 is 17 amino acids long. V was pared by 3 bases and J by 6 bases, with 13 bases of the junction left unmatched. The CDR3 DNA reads TGTGCCAGCAGCTTTCTCCCCCCGGGACAGGGGCGGAAGACCCAGTACTTC. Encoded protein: CASSFLPPGQGRKTQYF.

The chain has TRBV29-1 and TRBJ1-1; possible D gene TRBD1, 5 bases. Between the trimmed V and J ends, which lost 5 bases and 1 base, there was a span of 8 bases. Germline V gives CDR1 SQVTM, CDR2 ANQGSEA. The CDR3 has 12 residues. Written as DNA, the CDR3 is TGCAGCGTTTCCGGGGGGAACACTGAAGCTTTCTTT. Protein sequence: CSVSGGNTEAFF.

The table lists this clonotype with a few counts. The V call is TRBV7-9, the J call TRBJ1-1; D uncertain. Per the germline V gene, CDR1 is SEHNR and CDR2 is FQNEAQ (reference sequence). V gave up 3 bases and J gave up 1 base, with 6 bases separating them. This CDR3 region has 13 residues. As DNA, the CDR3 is TGTGCCAGCAGCTTTGCCAAGAACACTGAAGCTTTCTTT. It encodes CASSFAKNTEAFF.

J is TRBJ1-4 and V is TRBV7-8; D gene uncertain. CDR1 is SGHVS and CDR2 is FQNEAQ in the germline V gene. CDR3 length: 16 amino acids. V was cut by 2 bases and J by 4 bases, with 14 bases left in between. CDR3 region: CASSLTRYGHNEKLFF. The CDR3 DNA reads TGTGCCAGCAGCTTAACCCGGTACGGCCATAATGAAAAACTGTTTTTT.

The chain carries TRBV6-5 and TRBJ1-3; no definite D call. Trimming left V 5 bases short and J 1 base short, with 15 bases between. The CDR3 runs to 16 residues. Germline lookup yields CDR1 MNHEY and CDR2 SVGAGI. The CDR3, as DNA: TGTGCCAGCAGTGACCCCGGCCGAGGATCTGGAAACACCATATATTTT. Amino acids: CASSDPGRGSGNTIYF.

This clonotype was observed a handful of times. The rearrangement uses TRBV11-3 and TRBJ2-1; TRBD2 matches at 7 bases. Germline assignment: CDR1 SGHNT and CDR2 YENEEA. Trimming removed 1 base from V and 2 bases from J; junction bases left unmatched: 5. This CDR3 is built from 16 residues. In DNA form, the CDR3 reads TGTGCCAGCAGCTTAGGAGATAGCGGGCCCTACAATGAGCAGTTCTTC. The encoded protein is CASSLGDSGPYNEQFF.

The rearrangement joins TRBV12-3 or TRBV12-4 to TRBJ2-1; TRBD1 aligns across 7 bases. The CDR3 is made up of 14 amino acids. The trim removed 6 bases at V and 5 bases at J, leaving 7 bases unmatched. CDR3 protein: CASSPGQINNEQFF. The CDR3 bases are TGTGCCAGCAGCCCGGGACAGATAAACAATGAGCAGTTCTTC.

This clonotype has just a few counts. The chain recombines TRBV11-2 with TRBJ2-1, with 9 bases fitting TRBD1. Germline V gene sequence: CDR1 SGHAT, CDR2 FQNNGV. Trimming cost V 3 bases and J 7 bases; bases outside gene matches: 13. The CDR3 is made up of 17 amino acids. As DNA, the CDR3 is TGTGCCAGCAGCTTCTATCCCGGGACAGGGCCTAGAAATGAGCAGTTCTTC. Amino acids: CASSFYPGTGPRNEQFF. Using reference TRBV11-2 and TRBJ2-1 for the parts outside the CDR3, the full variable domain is EAGVAQSPRYKIIEKRQSVAFWCNPISGHATLYWYQQILGQGPKLLIQFQNNGVVDDSQLPKDRFSAERLKGVDSTLKIQPAKLEDSAVYLCASSFYPGTGPRNEQFFGPGTRLTVL.

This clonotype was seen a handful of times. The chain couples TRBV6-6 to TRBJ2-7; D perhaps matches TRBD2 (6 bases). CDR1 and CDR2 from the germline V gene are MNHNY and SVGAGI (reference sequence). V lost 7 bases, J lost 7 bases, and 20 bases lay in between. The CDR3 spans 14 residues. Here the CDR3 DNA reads TGTGCCAGCATAGTCCCCGGAGTCCGGGGGGAGCAGTACTTC. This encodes CASIVPGVRGEQYF.